This TCR beta chain originates from a study of T cells in Graves' hyperthyroidism and ophthalmopathy (dated by TCRdb to the late 2010s). For context, the study as a whole: Peripheral blood samples were taken at the time of initial diagnosis, prior to any treatment. A discovery cohort of roughly 100 patients, fewer than 50 with Graves' ophthalmopathy and 55 to 65 with stable Graves' hyperthyroidism, was used to find distinguishing TCR V-J signatures. Prospective prediction of ophthalmopathy was tested in an independent validation cohort of 18 to 20 hyperthyroidism patients and 17 patients who later progressed to ophthalmopathy. The approximately 90 discovery patients were randomly split 7:3 into training and test sets. The study also compared thyroid tissue and blood T-cell repertoires from several Graves' hyperthyroidism patients. After sampling, hyperthyroidism patients received methimazole starting at 30 mg daily, and ophthalmopathy patients received high-dose intravenous methylprednisolone. According to the paper, TCR Vbeta CDR3 sequencing was carried out on 135 peripheral blood samples, which came from around 43 ophthalmopathy, 75 or so hyperthyroidism and roughly 17 progressor patients.

What the work shows at the level of the full study, not this receptor alone: Ophthalmopathy was separated from stable hyperthyroidism by a 13 V-J signature model, with 85% to 90% sensitivity and approximately 84% specificity obtained in cross-validation and 80%/75% obtained in testing. During validation, the model predicted progression to ophthalmopathy a median of approximately 6 months ahead of onset, with around 71% sensitivity and under 85% specificity. Most expanded thyroid clonotypes (frequency above 0.001) were also detected in blood, a finding suggesting that blood repertoires may reflect thyroid immune responses. No statistical method was used to fix the sample size in advance, and group allocation was not hidden from the investigators.

The TCR beta CDR3 regions were amplified from the RNA transcripts. The TCR CDR3 was subjected to a first round of RT-PCR using the HTBI primer set and the Qiagen OneStep RT-PCR kit. A second multiplex PCR round built the libraries, followed by size selection and purification. Libraries were sequenced paired-end with 100 bp reads on an Illumina HiSeq2000. The authors' analysis ran thus. SOAPnuke was used to process the raw data, with reads discarded if the reads contained adapters or uncalled bases, had a mean Phred below 15, or lacked an exact constant-primer or identifier match. COPE v1.2.5 was used to merge the high-quality paired reads, and each unique nucleotide sequence was defined as a clonotype. MiTCR v1.1 was used to align the clonotypes against IMGT TRBV, TRBD and TRBJ reference segments. Only V-J combinations with frequency above 0.0001, covering 99% to 99.2% of repertoires, were analysed. The TCS score was defined as F50 (clonal expansion) divided by E x V (chaos), with BLOSUM62-based TCRdist calculated between CDR3 peptides within each V-J. Welch's t-statistics and random forest reduced roughly 540 V-J features to 10 to 15, which were used in a naive Bayes classifier (R e1071). In-frame beta chains were kept once TCRdb had trimmed the public reads at Q25 with fastp and called clones with MiXCR. Rows with one shared CDR3 protein collapse into an entry with the most common genes and DNA. These V and J calls originate from TCRdb's pipeline instead of the authors' own analysis. Here the sample has 700,000 or so distinct CDR3 sequences; less than 20% occur a single time. The ten largest account for around 8.1% of the sample.

This clonotype appeared many times. What this receptor recognizes is not known. It has no much larger one-base neighbor in the sample; base qualities were not kept. Stable Graves' hyperthyroidism was defined as no progression to ophthalmopathy during 18 months of follow-up. Hyperthyroidism patients were newly diagnosed, with disease duration under 2 months, and aged 18 to 65 years. Exclusion was applied to patients with uncontrolled infections, other autoimmune diseases, pregnancy or lactation. Diagnoses were based on clinical symptoms, serum thyroxine and TRAb, thyroid ultrasound and orbital computed tomography. Ficoll-Paque density gradient centrifugation was used to isolate PBMCs from 8 to 10 ml of fresh peripheral blood. Trizol reagent was used to extract total RNA, and RNA quality was then checked on an Agilent 2100 Bioanalyzer. The specimen sequenced was blood. The TCR comes from a man aged 18 to 35 with Graves' hyperthyroidism.

Read as DNA, the sequence is TGTGCCAGCAGCTTAGCTAGCGGGAGTCGGCATGAGCAGTTCTTC. This yields the protein CASSLASGSRHEQFF. This sequence uses TRBV7-2 and TRBJ2-1, with 9 junctional bases fitting TRBD2. The CDR3, cysteine through phenylalanine, is 15 amino acids long. Only the CDR3 region is kept as DNA, spanning 45 bases read in frame from base 1. After removal of 0 bases from V and 8 bases from J, the junction retains 5 bases not matched to a gene. CDR1 and CDR2 (SGHTA, FQGNSA) derive from the germline V gene.